This note documents a single T cell receptor beta chain sequence. Its antigen remains unknown. With 60 Vbeta and 13 Jbeta primers, the PCR was carried out. In the original analysis: In a later analysis, the count reached some 83 million unique TCR beta chains, with 8.5 million to 14 million shared. Data came from immunoSEQ multiplex PCR; TCRdb stores just in-frame clones and leaves some out. V and J calls and clone size are as listed in that table; D and trimming were resolved from the DNA. In the table there are 100,000 to 150,000 clones, roughly 77% of which are singletons. The source of the sample is a study of cytomegalovirus exposure and HLA in healthy donors. Study-wide results and caveats: Some TCR beta chains (roughly 150 of them) were listed as cytomegalovirus-associated. Several top significant clusters appeared, in a later analysis, to be linked to common viral pathogens. Some public TCRs appeared in many individuals, while most sequences were rare.

CDR3 size: 16 residues. Germline CDR1 SNHLY, CDR2 FYNNEI. Trimming shortened V by 4 bases and J by 4 bases, and 17 bases separated the two germline ends. This receptor was taken from a woman between 25 and 40 years old in good health and CMV-seronegative. Sequencing used PBMCs. The gene calls are TRBV2 and TRBJ2-1, with no clear D. The CDR3 spells CASSGEYSSSYNEQFF. CDR3 coding DNA: TGTGCCAGCAGTGGAGAATACTCCTCCTCTTACAATGAGCAGTTCTTC.